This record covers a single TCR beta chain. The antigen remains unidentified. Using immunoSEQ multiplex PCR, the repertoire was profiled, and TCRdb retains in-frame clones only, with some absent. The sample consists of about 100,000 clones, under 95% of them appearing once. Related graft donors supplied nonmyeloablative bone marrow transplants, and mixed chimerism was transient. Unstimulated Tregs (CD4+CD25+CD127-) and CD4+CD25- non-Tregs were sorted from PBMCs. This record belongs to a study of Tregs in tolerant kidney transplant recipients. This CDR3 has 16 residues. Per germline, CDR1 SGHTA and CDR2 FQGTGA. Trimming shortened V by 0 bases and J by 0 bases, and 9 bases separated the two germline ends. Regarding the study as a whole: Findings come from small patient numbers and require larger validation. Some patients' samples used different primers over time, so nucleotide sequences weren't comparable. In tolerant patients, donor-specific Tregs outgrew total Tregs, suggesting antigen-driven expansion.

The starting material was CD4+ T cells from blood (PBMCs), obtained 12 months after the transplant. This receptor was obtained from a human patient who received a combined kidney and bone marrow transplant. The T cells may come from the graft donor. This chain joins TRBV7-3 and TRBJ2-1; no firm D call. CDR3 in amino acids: CASSLTGVSSYNEQFF. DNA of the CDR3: TGTGCCAGCAGCTTAACTGGAGTGAGCTCCTACAATGAGCAGTTCTTC.